This TCR beta chain was identified during a study of blood T cells in healthy people across ages. The length of the CDR3 is 10 residues. Germline values: CDR1 SNHLY, CDR2 FYNNEI. Between the trimmed V and J ends, which lost 6 bases and 8 bases, there was a span of 7 bases. PCR was performed a second time for about 7 to 11 cycles using a sample-barcoded 5' primer and a J-beta primer mix. TCRdb processed the 5' RACE reads anew with MiXCR; each CDR3 protein has one entry. The sample includes around 1.5 million distinct CDR3 sequences, around 39% of them seen just once. The receptor's source is a woman between 18 and 29 years old in good health. The sequenced sample consisted of blood. The chain recombines TRBV2 with TRBJ1-1; D unclear. CDR3 loop: CASRGGEAFF. In DNA, the CDR3 is TGTGCCAGCAGAGGTGGAGAAGCTTTCTTT. Supplemented by reference TRBV2 and TRBJ1-1, the full variable domain reads EPEVTQTPSHQVTQMGQEVILRCVPISNHLYFYWYRQILGQKVEFLVSFYNNEISEKSEIFDDQFSVERPDGSNFTLKIRSTKLEDSAMYFCASRGGEAFFGQGTRLTVV.